This T cell receptor beta chain came from a study of T cell responses to AZD1222 COVID-19 vaccine. Overall study results and limits: At 160-218 and 743-854, vaccine-associated CD4 TCRs were dominant, and they spanned spike. Only a handful of AZD1222 recipients, more than five in all, had baseline seropositivity.

The V end was cut by 5 bases, the J end by 11 bases, with 1 base between. Germline V gene sequence: CDR1 MDHEN, CDR2 SYDVKM. The CDR3 has 9 amino acids. For this clone: What it binds is unknown.

Repertoires were generated with immunoSEQ multiplex PCR, while TCRdb's copy carries only in-frame clones and drops some. The data show roughly 140,000 clones, more than 75% seen once. The source material was peripheral blood, sampled on day 0 of AZD1222 vaccination. V and J are TRBV28 and TRBJ1-6; D is unclear. This clonotype was sampled from an adult in good health. CDR3 region: CASSPPLHF. CDR3 DNA sequence: TGTGCCAGCAGTCCACCCCTCCACTTT. The full variable domain, rest sourced from reference TRBV28 and TRBJ1-6, is DVKVTQSSRYLVKRTGEKVFLECVQDMDHENMFWYRQDPGLGLRLIYFSYDVKMKEKGDIPEGYSVSREKKERFSLILESASTNQTSMYLCASSPPLHFGNGTRLTVT.